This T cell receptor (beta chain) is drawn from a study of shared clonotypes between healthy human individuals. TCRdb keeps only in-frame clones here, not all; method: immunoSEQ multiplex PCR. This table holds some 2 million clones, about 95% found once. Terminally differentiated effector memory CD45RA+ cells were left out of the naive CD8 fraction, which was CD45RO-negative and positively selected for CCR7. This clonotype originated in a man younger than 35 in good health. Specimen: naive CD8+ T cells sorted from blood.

The DNA of the CDR3 is TGTGCCATCAGTGAGTCTGTTGGGGGGACAGGGGGCGGTTCGTCCCCCGGCTACACCTTC. Amino acid sequence: CAISESVGGTGGGSSPGYTF. This chain uses TRBV10-3 with TRBJ1-2; TRBD1 matches at 12 bases. V was pared by 0 bases and J by 8 bases, with 19 bases of the junction left unmatched. The CDR3 contains 20 residues. Germline values: CDR1 ENHRY, CDR2 SYGVKD.